This TCR beta chain was captured by sequencing in a study of post-analysis software for immune sequencing data. TCR beta libraries were prepared from cDNA with unique molecular identifiers. Each CDR3 protein gets one entry after TCRdb re-called the PCR reads with MiXCR. This sample has about 430,000 distinct CDR3 sequences, with approximately 38% found just once. The sequence derives from a girl aged 2 to 10 with multiple sclerosis. Input material: blood.

The CDR3 DNA follows: TGTGCCAGCAGTGAAGCCGCGGGTCGCCAACTCTCTGCTTTCTTT. Amino acid sequence: CASSEAAGRQLSAFF. This rearrangement joins TRBV2 to TRBJ1-1, with D unclear. Trimming shortened V by 0 bases and J by 11 bases, and 19 bases separated the two germline ends. Germline CDR1 reads SNHLY; CDR2 reads FYNNEI. The CDR3 is 15 residues long.